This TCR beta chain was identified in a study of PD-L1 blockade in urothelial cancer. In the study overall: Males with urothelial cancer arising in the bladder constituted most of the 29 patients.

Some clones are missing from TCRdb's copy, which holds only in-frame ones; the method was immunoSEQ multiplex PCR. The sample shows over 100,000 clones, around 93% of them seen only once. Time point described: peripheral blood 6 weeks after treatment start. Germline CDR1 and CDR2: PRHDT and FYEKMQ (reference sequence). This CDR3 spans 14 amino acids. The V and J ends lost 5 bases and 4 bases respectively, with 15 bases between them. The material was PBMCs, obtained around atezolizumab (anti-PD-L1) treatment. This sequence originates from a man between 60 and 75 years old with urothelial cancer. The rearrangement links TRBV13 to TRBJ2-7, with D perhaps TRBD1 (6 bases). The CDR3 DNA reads TGTGCCAGCAGCCAACAGGGATATTCTTACGAGCAGTACTTC. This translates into CASSQQGYSYEQYF. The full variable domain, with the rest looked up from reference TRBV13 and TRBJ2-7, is AAGVIQSPRHLIKEKRETATLKCYPIPRHDTVYWYQQGPGQDPQFLISFYEKMQSDKGSIPDRFSAQQFSDYHSELNMSSLELGDSALYFCASSQQGYSYEQYFGPGTRLTVT.